The 3 T cell receptor beta chains below were found in one sample sequenced in a study of long-term antiretroviral therapy in people with HIV. At survey level, the immunoSEQ assay was run in its v3.0 version. The method was immunoSEQ multiplex PCR; TCRdb's version includes in-frame clones alone and lacks a portion of them. The data show some 8,900 clones, over 70% seen once. The material was unsorted PBMCs, obtained 1.8 years before starting antiretroviral therapy. These receptors were collected from a man between 40 and 49 years old with HIV.

This clone was recorded a few times. The chain has TRBV6-5 and TRBJ1-2; TRBD1 matches at 7 bases. The CDR3 totals 15 residues. V lost 1 base, J lost 7 bases, and 9 bases stayed unmatched. Germline CDR1 MNHEY, CDR2 SVGAGI. CDR3 residues: CASSYFRGTYSGYTF. The CDR3 nucleotides are TGTGCCAGCAGTTACTTCAGGGGGACTTATAGTGGCTACACCTTC.

This clone has only a few counts. The V gene is TRBV9, the J gene TRBJ2-2; 8 bases are a match to TRBD2. The CDR3 extends over 15 amino acids. V was pared by 2 bases and J by 4 bases, with 4 bases of the junction left unmatched. CDR1 and CDR2 from the germline V gene are SGDLS and YYNGEE. This CDR3 is CASSVRGGSTGELFF. The CDR3 region has the DNA TGTGCCAGCAGCGTCCGGGGGGGATCCACCGGGGAGCTGTTTTTT.

The rearrangement joins TRBV6-1 to TRBJ1-2; D is undetermined. The CDR3 covers 13 residues. The ends were cut back, 7 bases at V and 6 bases at J, with 15 bases in the middle. CDR1 and CDR2 from the germline V gene are MNHNS and SASEGT. CDR3 in DNA: TGTGCCAGCACCCTCCGAGACTTTCATGGCTACACCTTC. Protein product: CASTLRDFHGYTF.